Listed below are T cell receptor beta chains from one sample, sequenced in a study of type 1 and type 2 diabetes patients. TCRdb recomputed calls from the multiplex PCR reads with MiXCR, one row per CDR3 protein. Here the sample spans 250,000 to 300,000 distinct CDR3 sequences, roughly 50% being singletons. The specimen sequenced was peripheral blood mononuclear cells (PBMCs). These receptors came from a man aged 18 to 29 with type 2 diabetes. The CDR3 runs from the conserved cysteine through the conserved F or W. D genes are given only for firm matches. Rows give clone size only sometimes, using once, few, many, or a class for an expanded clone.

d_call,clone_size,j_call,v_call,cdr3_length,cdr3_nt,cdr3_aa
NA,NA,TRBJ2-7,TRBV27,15,TGTGCCAGCAGTCTTTTCGGGCTCGGCTCCTACGAGCAGTACTTC,CASSLFGLGSYEQYF
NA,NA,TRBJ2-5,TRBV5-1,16,TGCGCCAGCAGCCCGGGGGCATCTAGTTTCCAAGAGACCCAGTACTTC,CASSPGASSFQETQYF
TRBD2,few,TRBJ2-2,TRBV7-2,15,TGTGCCAGACCTCGACTAGCGGCGAACACCGGGGAGCTGTTTTTT,CARPRLAANTGELFF
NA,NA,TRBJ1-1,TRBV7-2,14,TGTGCCAGCAGCGGAGGGGTTGTGAACACTGAAGCTTTCTTT,CASSGGVVNTEAFF
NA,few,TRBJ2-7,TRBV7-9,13,TGTGCCAGCAGCTCCGGCCTCAGTTGGGAGCAGTACTTC,CASSSGLSWEQYF
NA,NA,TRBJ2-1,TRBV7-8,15,TGTGCCAGCAGCTTAGGCTCCTGGGGGGTCAATGAGCAGTTCTTC,CASSLGSWGVNEQFF
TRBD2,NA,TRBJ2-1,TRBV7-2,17,TGTGCCAGCAGCTTAGAAGGCGGGAGGTCGTTTTACAATGAGCAGTTCTTC,CASSLEGGRSFYNEQFF
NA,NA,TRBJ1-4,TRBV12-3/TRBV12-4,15,TGTGCCAGCAGTTGGTCCAGGGACGGAGATGAAAAACTGTTTTTT,CASSWSRDGDEKLFF
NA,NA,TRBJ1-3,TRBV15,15,TGTGCCACCAGCAGGCCGTTGGTCGCTGGAAACACCATATATTTT,CATSRPLVAGNTIYF
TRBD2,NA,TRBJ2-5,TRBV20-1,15,TGCAGTGCTGGGGGGGCGCGGGAGGCAGGAGAGACCCAGTACTTC,CSAGGAREAGETQYF
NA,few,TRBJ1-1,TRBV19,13,TGTGCCAGTAGGGGTCGGGGGAGCACTGAAGCTTTCTTT,CASRGRGSTEAFF
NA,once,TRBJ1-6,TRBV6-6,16,TGTGCCAGCAGTTATTCGGCCTTCTCCTATAATTCACCCCTCCACTTT,CASSYSAFSYNSPLHF
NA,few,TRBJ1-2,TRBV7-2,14,TGTGCCAGCAGCTTATACAGGGTTGGGTATGGCTACACCTTC,CASSLYRVGYGYTF
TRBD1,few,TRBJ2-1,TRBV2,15,TGTGCCAGCAGTCATGCGGGACAGGGAGTTGATGAGCAGTTCTTC,CASSHAGQGVDEQFF
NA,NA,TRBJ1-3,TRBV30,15,TGTGCCTGGAGTGTCCCCTCCGCCATCGGAAACACCATATATTTT,CAWSVPSAIGNTIYF
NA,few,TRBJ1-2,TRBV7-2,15,TGTGCCAGCAGCTTAGAAGTGACAGATAACTATGGCTACACCTTC,CASSLEVTDNYGYTF
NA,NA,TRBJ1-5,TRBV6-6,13,TGTGGCAGCAGTTACCCAGGAAATCAGCCCCAGCATTTT,CGSSYPGNQPQHF
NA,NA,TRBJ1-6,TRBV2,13,TGTGCCTGGGGAGGGACATCCAATTCACCCCTCCACTTT,CAWGGTSNSPLHF
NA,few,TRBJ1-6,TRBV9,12,TGTGCCAGCAGCCCGAATTCTTCACCCCTCCACTTT,CASSPNSSPLHF
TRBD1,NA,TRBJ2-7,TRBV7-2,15,TGTGCCAGCAGCTCCCGGACAGGGGCAACGTACGAGCAGTACTTC,CASSSRTGATYEQYF
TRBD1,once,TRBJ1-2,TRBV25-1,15,TGTGCCAGCCTCGGCCGACAGGGGGCGCGATATGGCTACACCTTC,CASLGRQGARYGYTF
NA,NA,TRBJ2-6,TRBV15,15,TGTGCCACCAGCAAGGAGAGCTCTGGGGCCAACGTCCTGACTTTC,CATSKESSGANVLTF
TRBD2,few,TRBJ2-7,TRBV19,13,TGTGCCAGTAGCTGGGGGGGGTCCTACGAGCAGTACTTC,CASSWGGSYEQYF
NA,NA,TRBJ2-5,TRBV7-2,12,TGTGCCAGCAGCCACCCGGGGGATAATAAGTTCTTC,CASSHPGDNKFF
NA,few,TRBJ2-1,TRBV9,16,TGTGCCAGCAGCGTAGACTGGGCGGGCCCTAACAATGAGCAGTTCTTC,CASSVDWAGPNNEQFF